This passage covers 28 T cell receptor beta chains from one sample sequenced in a study of identical twins. TCRdb processed the 5' RACE reads anew with MiXCR; each CDR3 protein has one entry. Among some 790,000 distinct CDR3 sequences listed, 15% to 20% were seen once. These same data were also listed under a study on T cells expressing NK-cell markers.

Material for sequencing was PBMCs. The receptors stem from a woman in her late teens or twenties in good health.

This clonotype was found a few times. This rearrangement joins TRBV27 to TRBJ1-5, with unresolved D. The germline V gene encodes CDR1 MNHEY and CDR2 SMNVEV (reference sequence). The germline V and J ends were trimmed by 4 bases and 5 bases, with 12 bases remaining between them. The CDR3 length is 14 residues. The CDR3 bases are TGTGCCAGCAGTTCGGGTAATCGCGATCAGCCCCAGCATTTT. Translated, it gives CASSSGNRDQPQHF.

This clonotype was seen at least ten times. This sequence joins TRBV29-1 and TRBJ2-6; D might be TRBD1 (6 bases). This CDR3 has 18 amino acids. Germline V CDR1 and CDR2: SQVTM, ANQGSEA. V dropped 6 bases and J dropped 0 bases, with 21 bases sitting between them. The CDR3 loop reads CSVTVPGHTSSGANVLTF. The CDR3, as DNA: TGCAGCGTGACCGTACCGGGACATACAAGCTCTGGGGCCAACGTCCTGACTTTC.

In its sample, this clonotype was seen a few times. This rearrangement joins TRBV7-2 to TRBJ2-5; D might be TRBD2 (6 bases). CDR1 is SGHTA and CDR2 is FQGNSA in the germline V gene. Trimming took 7 bases from V and 4 from J, leaving 16 bases between them. The CDR3 extends over 14 amino acids. DNA of the CDR3: TGTGCCAGCAAAATGGGAGCGGGTCGAGAGACCCAGTACTTC. It encodes CASKMGAGRETQYF.

This clonotype was detected many times. The CDR3 loop is CSARGSYNEQFF. CDR3 sequence (DNA): TGCAGTGCTAGGGGGTCCTACAATGAGCAGTTCTTC. The chain recombines TRBV20-1 with TRBJ2-1, with D hard to call. This CDR3 contains 12 residues. V gave up 3 bases and J gave up 1 base, with 4 bases separating them. CDR1 DFQATT and CDR2 SNEGSKA come from the germline V gene (reference sequence).

This chain joins TRBV20-1 and TRBJ1-6; TRBD1 is a possible D gene (5 bases). The CDR3 is 12 amino acids. V dropped 6 bases and J dropped 10 bases, with 13 bases sitting between them. CDR1 is DFQATT and CDR2 is SNEGSKA in the germline V gene (reference sequence). For the CDR3, the DNA is TGCAGTGCGGGGACGGGTAGATCACCCCTCCACTTT. Encoded protein: CSAGTGRSPLHF.

The chain joins TRBV7-9 to TRBJ1-1; D not resolved. V shed 0 bases and J shed 5 bases, with 7 bases lying between them. Germline loops: CDR1 SEHNR, CDR2 FQNEAQ (reference sequence). The CDR3 runs 13 residues. The chain's CDR3 is CASSLAGRTEAFF. The CDR3 DNA sequence: TGTGCCAGCAGCTTAGCCGGCCGGACTGAAGCTTTCTTT.

V and J are TRBV20-1 and TRBJ1-4; D unresolved. CDR3 size: 15 residues. V was cut by 0 bases and J by 0 bases, with 8 bases left in between. CDR1 and CDR2 (germline): DFQATT, SNEGSKA (reference sequence). The CDR3 bases are TGCAGTGCTAGAGATCCGCTTCCAACTAATGAAAAACTGTTTTTT. Translation: CSARDPLPTNEKLFF.

This clonotype was recorded a few times. This chain joins TRBV5-5 and TRBJ1-1; TRBD1 matches 7 bases. Looked up from germline, CDR1 is SGHKS and CDR2 is YYEKEE (reference sequence). The CDR3 is 14 amino acids. The junction had 9 bases not matched to a gene; V was cut back by 4 bases and J by 6 bases. The CDR3 sequence: CASSHLSTGAEAFF. As DNA, the CDR3 is TGTGCCAGCAGCCACTTATCTACAGGGGCTGAAGCTTTCTTT.

This clonotype was found a few times. The chain couples TRBV7-2 to TRBJ2-7, with D possibly TRBD2 on 5 matching bases. This CDR3 comprises 16 residues. Germline loops: CDR1 SGHTA, CDR2 FQGNSA. Trimming left V 5 bases short and J 4 bases short, with 21 bases between. CDR3 nucleotides: TGTGCCAGCAGCCGCACCGAGAATGGAGGTTGGTACGAGCAGTACTTC. This encodes CASSRTENGGWYEQYF.

Comments on this clonotype: A single base separates this from a much larger clone, so it may be a read error. The chain is built from TRBV5-4 and TRBJ2-5; the match to TRBD2 covers 10 bases. The germline CDR1 and CDR2 sequences are SGHNT and YYREEE (reference sequence). CDR3 length: 15 residues. The V gene end was trimmed by 4 bases and the J gene end by 2 bases; junction bases not matched to a gene: 5. The CDR3, as DNA: TGTGCCAGCAGCCGGCTAGCGGGGGAACAAGAGACCCAGTACTTC. Protein product: CASSRLAGEQETQYF.

This clonotype was detected only a few times. This chain connects TRBV7-2 to TRBJ1-5; maybe TRBD1 (6 bases). CDR3 length equals 13 residues. Per germline, CDR1 SGHTA and CDR2 FQGNSA. V lost 6 bases, J lost 6 bases, and 12 bases lay in between. CDR3 amino acids: CASRGEGGQPQHF. The CDR3, as DNA: TGTGCCAGCAGGGGGGAAGGGGGTCAGCCCCAGCATTTT.

This clonotype was recorded at least ten times. The V gene is TRBV5-6, the J gene TRBJ2-1, with TRBD2 matching over 7 bases. CDR1 and CDR2 (germline): SGHDT, YYEEEE. Trimming cost V 4 bases and J 2 bases; bases outside gene matches: 6. This CDR3 comprises 15 residues. CDR3 sequence (DNA): TGTGCCAGCAGCCCTGGAGGACTAGCCTACAATGAGCAGTTCTTC. It specifies CASSPGGLAYNEQFF.

This clonotype has only a few counts. The chain uses TRBV20-1 and TRBJ1-5; a weak D match, TRBD1 (5 bases). The V gene lost 6 bases and the J gene lost 3 bases, with 15 bases spanning the gap. Germline CDR1 is DFQATT and CDR2 is SNEGSKA (reference sequence). The CDR3 is made up of 14 amino acids. In DNA, the CDR3 is TGCAGTGCAGTGACAGACTTAAACAATCAGCCCCAGCATTTT. Protein: CSAVTDLNNQPQHF.

This clonotype was picked up a small number of times. This chain connects TRBV4-3 to TRBJ1-1, with D maybe TRBD1 (5 bases). Germline V CDR1 and CDR2: LGHNA, YSLEER. The CDR3 contains 15 residues. Trimming took off 1 base at V and 1 base at J, with 10 bases between the two ends. The CDR3 bases are TGCGCCAGCAGCCAAGGAGGGACTGGGAACACTGAAGCTTTCTTT. It is translated as CASSQGGTGNTEAFF.

The chain couples TRBV20-1 to TRBJ1-2, with 7 bases identical to TRBD1. The CDR3 sequence is 15 residues long. The junction had 12 bases not matched to a gene; V was cut back by 0 bases and J by 8 bases. Germline lookup yields CDR1 DFQATT and CDR2 SNEGSKA (reference sequence). Written as DNA, the CDR3 is TGCAGTGCTAGAGACAGACAGGGCGGGGCCTCGGGCTACACCTTC. Amino acid sequence: CSARDRQGGASGYTF.

V gene TRBV10-3 combines with J gene TRBJ1-5; a weak D match, TRBD1 (5 bases). This CDR3 comprises 14 residues. Germline loops: CDR1 ENHRY, CDR2 SYGVKD. V lost 10 bases and J 1 base, leaving 14 bases between the germline ends. CDR3 nucleotide sequence: TGTGCCACCTGGACAAGATCGAGCAATCAGCCCCAGCATTTT. It specifies CATWTRSSNQPQHF.

This chain links TRBV20-1 with TRBJ1-1; TRBD1 aligns across 8 bases. CDR1 DFQATT and CDR2 SNEGSKA come from the germline V gene (reference sequence). The CDR3 runs 18 residues. Germline trimming cut 0 bases from V and 1 base from J; bases unmatched to any gene: 13. CDR3 in amino acids: CSARDTGQGGVRNTEAFF. The CDR3 nucleotides read TGCAGTGCTAGAGATACAGGACAGGGTGGAGTGAGGAACACTGAAGCTTTCTTT.

This clonotype has at least ten counts. V and J are TRBV6-1 and TRBJ2-2; no clear D. CDR3 length: 14 residues. CDR1 MNHNS and CDR2 SASEGT come from the germline V gene. The ends were cut back, 6 bases at V and 5 bases at J, with 13 bases in the middle. The CDR3 region is CASRLSLGTGELFF. The CDR3 DNA reads as TGTGCCAGCAGACTTTCCCTGGGTACCGGGGAGCTGTTTTTT.

This sequence joins TRBV10-3 and TRBJ1-1, with a possible D match to TRBD1 (6 bases). The V gene lost 10 bases and the J gene lost 1 base, with 13 bases spanning the gap. There are 13 residues in the CDR3. Germline V gene lookup returns CDR1 ENHRY and CDR2 SYGVKD. CDR3 sequence (DNA): TGTGCCACTACCGGGACATCGAACACTGAAGCTTTCTTT. Translating gives CATTGTSNTEAFF.

The chain is built from TRBV20-1 and TRBJ2-1; perhaps D is TRBD1 or TRBD2 (6 bases each). V lost 8 bases and J 7 bases, leaving 15 bases between the germline ends. Germline V gene sequence: CDR1 DFQATT, CDR2 SNEGSKA (reference sequence). The CDR3 contains 12 residues. CDR3 nucleotide sequence: TGCAGTCCCCGGGGGCCGGGTAATGAGCAGTTCTTC. Its translation: CSPRGPGNEQFF.

This rearrangement joins TRBV6-1 to TRBJ2-1, with 7 bases lining up with TRBD1. The V gene end was trimmed by 8 bases and the J gene end by 9 bases; junction bases not matched to a gene: 10. This CDR3 is built from 13 residues. The V gene's germline CDR1 is MNHNS and CDR2 SASEGT. This chain's CDR3 is CASAKGQRGEQFF. The DNA of the CDR3 is TGTGCCAGCGCTAAGGGACAGAGAGGTGAGCAGTTCTTC.

This chain uses TRBV12-3 or TRBV12-4 with TRBJ2-7; D is uncertain. The CDR3 runs 14 residues. V shed 6 bases and J shed 9 bases, with 21 bases lying between them. CDR3 loop: CASRPLGWAGGQYF. CDR3 DNA: TGTGCCAGCAGGCCCTTAGGTTGGGCCGGCGGGCAGTACTTC.

This clonotype was counted only a few times. The gene calls are TRBV5-6 and TRBJ1-2, with D uncertain. Trimming pared 5 bases from V and 7 bases from J, leaving 9 bases between. This CDR3 contains 11 residues. In germline, CDR1 is SGHDT, CDR2 YYEEEE. The CDR3 DNA follows: TGTGCCAGCAGTCGTGGCTCTGGCTACACCTTC. This sequence encodes CASSRGSGYTF.

There are a few counts of this clonotype. V gene TRBV6-1 combines with J gene TRBJ2-5; D uncertain. CDR1 is MNHNS and CDR2 is SASEGT in the germline V gene. Trimming took off 6 bases at V and 5 bases at J, with 13 bases between the two ends. The CDR3 totals 13 residues. The DNA of the CDR3 is TGTGCCAGCAGATCGACTGTCGAGGAGACCCAGTACTTC. This encodes CASRSTVEETQYF.

This clonotype was counted at least ten times. The CDR3: CASSSGVLTGYTF. CDR3 nucleotide sequence: TGTGCCAGCAGCTCGGGAGTCTTAACCGGCTACACCTTC. The chain couples TRBV6-1 to TRBJ1-2; D is undetermined. Germline CDR1 is MNHNS and CDR2 is SASEGT. The CDR3 consists of 13 residues. Trimming cost V 6 bases and J 8 bases, with 16 bases left between them.

This rearrangement joins TRBV5-1 to TRBJ2-3, with D possibly TRBD2 on 5 matching bases. The V gene's germline CDR1 is SGHRS and CDR2 YFSETQ. The CDR3 runs to 13 residues. V was shortened by 5 bases and J by 6 bases, with 13 bases between the two germline ends. Here the CDR3 DNA reads TGCGCCAGCAGTGAGGGAGTCGGGGATACGCAGTATTTT. Amino acids: CASSEGVGDTQYF.

Only a few counts were recorded for this clonotype. V and J are TRBV19 and TRBJ2-2; a possible D gene is TRBD1 (6 bases). The germline V gene has CDR1 LNHDA and CDR2 SQIVND (reference sequence). V gave up 6 bases and J gave up 3 bases, with 11 bases separating them. The CDR3 loop spans 14 amino acids. CDR3 amino acids: CASSGDRYTGELFF. CDR3 coding DNA: TGTGCCAGTAGCGGAGACAGGTACACCGGGGAGCTGTTTTTT.

This clonotype was counted many times. The chain carries TRBV15 and TRBJ2-5; TRBD2 aligns across 8 bases. The CDR3 consists of 16 residues. V was pared by 1 base and J by 7 bases, with 11 bases of the junction left unmatched. The germline CDR1 and CDR2 sequences are LNHNV and YYDKDF (reference sequence). The DNA for the CDR3 is TGTGCCACCAGCAGAGGGCTAGCGGGCCCGGTAGGGACCCAGTACTTC. This sequence encodes CATSRGLAGPVGTQYF.